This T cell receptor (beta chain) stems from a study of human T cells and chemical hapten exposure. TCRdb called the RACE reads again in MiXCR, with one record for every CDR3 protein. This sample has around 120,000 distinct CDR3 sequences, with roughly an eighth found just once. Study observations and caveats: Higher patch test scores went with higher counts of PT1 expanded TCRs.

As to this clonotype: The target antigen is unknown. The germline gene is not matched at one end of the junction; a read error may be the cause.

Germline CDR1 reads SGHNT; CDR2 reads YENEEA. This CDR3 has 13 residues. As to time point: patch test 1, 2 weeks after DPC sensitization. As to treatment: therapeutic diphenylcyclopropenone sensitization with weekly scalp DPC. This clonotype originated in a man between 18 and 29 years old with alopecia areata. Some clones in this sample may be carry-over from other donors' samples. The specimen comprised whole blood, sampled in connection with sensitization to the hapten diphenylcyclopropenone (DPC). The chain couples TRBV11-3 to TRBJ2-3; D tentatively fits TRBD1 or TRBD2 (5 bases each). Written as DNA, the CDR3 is TGTGCCAGCAGCCCTACTCGGGACCTGCCGTCGGATTTT. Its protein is CASSPTRDLPSDF.